These 6 T cell receptor beta chains were sequenced from one sample in a study of beta chain features in type 1 diabetes. Antigens for these TCRs are unknown. Findings and caveats of the study: Significant though moderate, a shortening of TCRB CDR3s appeared in all four CD4+ subsets of Type 1 diabetes patients.

Expressed TCRB transcripts were sequenced because the entire RNA isolate underwent reverse transcription. Sequenced by immunoSEQ multiplex PCR; TCRdb stores in-frame clones only, minus some. The data contain 640,000 or so clones, over 12% of them singletons. The sample taken for sequencing was naive CD4+ T cells from blood. The source is a man younger than 30 with type 1 diabetes.

This clone was detected a few times. This chain's CDR3 is CASGDTGNTEAFF. CDR3 nucleotide sequence: TGCGCCAGCGGCGACACAGGGAACACTGAAGCTTTCTTT. The chain combines TRBV5-1 with TRBJ1-1; a possible D gene is TRBD1 (5 bases). The V gene's germline CDR1 is SGHRS and CDR2 YFSETQ. The CDR3 is 13 residues long. Trimming removed 7 bases at V and 1 base at J, with 11 bases between.

This clone was counted between two and nine times. The gene calls are TRBV4-1 and TRBJ1-1; 7 positions match TRBD1. Per the germline V gene, CDR1 is MGHRA and CDR2 is YSYEKL. V shed 5 bases, J shed 5 bases, and the junction held 8 bases outside the gene matches. The CDR3 totals 14 residues. Here the CDR3 reads CASSTGQWGTEAFF. The CDR3 coding sequence is TGCGCCAGCAGCACGGGACAGTGGGGGACTGAAGCTTTCTTT.

This clone was observed a few times. The J gene is TRBJ1-2, the V gene TRBV4-3; TRBD1 agrees at 7 bases. Germline lookup yields CDR1 LGHNA and CDR2 YSLEER. J gave up 7 bases and V 0 bases, and 8 bases lay outside the gene matches. The CDR3 sequence is 15 residues long. This chain's CDR3 is CASSQESQGGSGYTF. The DNA for the CDR3 is TGCGCCAGCAGCCAAGAAAGTCAGGGGGGCTCTGGCTACACCTTC.

This clone was seen only a few times. The rearrangement links TRBV9 to TRBJ2-1; D unresolved. The CDR3 loop spans 14 amino acids. The V end was cut by 4 bases, the J end by 8 bases, with 16 bases between. Germline V gene sequence: CDR1 SGDLS, CDR2 YYNGEE. CDR3: CASSPRWVSDEQFF. CDR3 DNA sequence: TGTGCCAGCAGCCCCCGCTGGGTGTCGGATGAGCAGTTCTTC.

This clone was detected only a few times. The rearrangement uses TRBV4-1 and TRBJ2-7; a weak D match, TRBD2 (5 bases). The CDR3 is 19 amino acids. Germline loops: CDR1 MGHRA, CDR2 YSYEKL. Trimming pared 0 bases from V and 5 bases from J, leaving 26 bases between. The CDR3 DNA sequence: TGCGCCAGCAGCCAAGAAGCTTCCTCGCCGCTAGCTGGTCGGGACGAGCAGTACTTC. Its protein is CASSQEASSPLAGRDEQYF.

The rearrangement joins TRBV4-3 to TRBJ1-2, with 7 bases lining up with TRBD1. Germline V gives CDR1 LGHNA, CDR2 YSLEER. The CDR3 spans 16 residues. J gave up 4 bases and V 4 bases, and 12 bases lay outside the gene matches. In DNA, the CDR3 is TGCGCCAGCAGCCGCTCTACAGGGGTGGTCAGCTATGGCTACACCTTC. It is translated as CASSRSTGVVSYGYTF.